The 3 T cell receptor beta chains reported below all come from one sample, sequenced in a study of blood T cell repertoires in COVID-19. TCRdb keeps only in-frame clones here, not all; method: immunoSEQ multiplex PCR. The data show about 99,000 clones, about 80% seen once. Material for sequencing was peripheral blood. The receptors stem from a human donor in a cohort sampled during active or convalescent COVID-19.

This rearrangement joins TRBV7-7 to TRBJ1-1; no definite D call. Looked up from germline, CDR1 is SSHAT and CDR2 is FNYEAQ (reference sequence). Trimming cost V 1 base and J 1 base, with 4 bases left between them. This CDR3 region has 13 residues. CDR3 DNA: TGTGCCAGCAGCTTAGGAGAGAACACTGAAGCTTTCTTT. This translates into CASSLGENTEAFF.

The rearrangement links TRBV5-1 to TRBJ1-1; D is undetermined. Trimming took 2 bases from V and 0 from J, leaving 8 bases between them. The CDR3 consists of 14 residues. Germline loops: CDR1 SGHRS, CDR2 YFSETQ. The CDR3 nucleotides read TGCGCCAGCAGCTTTCACAGTTTGAACACTGAAGCTTTCTTT. This encodes CASSFHSLNTEAFF.

The chain uses TRBV9 and TRBJ1-2, with 10 nucleotides matching TRBD1. The CDR3 consists of 16 residues. CDR1 and CDR2 from the germline V gene are SGDLS and YYNGEE. Trimming cost V 0 bases and J 4 bases; bases outside gene matches: 6. This CDR3 is CASSVATRTGGYGYTF. The CDR3 DNA sequence: TGTGCCAGCAGCGTAGCAACGAGGACAGGGGGCTATGGCTACACCTTC.